This TCR beta chain derives from a study of cytomegalovirus exposure and HLA in healthy donors. There are a few counts of this clone. Researchers ran the PCR with 60 Vbeta and 13 Jbeta primers. The method was immunoSEQ multiplex PCR; TCRdb's version includes in-frame clones alone and lacks a portion of them. The table includes 150,000 to 200,000 clones, under 80% detected once. The clonotype was recovered from a woman aged 50 to 65 in good health and CMV-seropositive. Sequenced input: PBMCs.

CDR3 residues: CASSPRTSGAIQETQYF. The CDR3 bases are TGTGCCAGCTCACCAAGGACTAGCGGGGCCATCCAAGAGACCCAGTACTTC. The J gene is TRBJ2-5, the V gene TRBV18; 12 nucleotides align to TRBD2. Germline CDR1 and CDR2: KGHSH and LQKENI. V lost 2 bases, J lost 1 base, and 5 bases stayed unmatched. The CDR3 length is 17 residues.